The 20 T cell receptor beta chains listed next were all sequenced from one sample in a study of blood T cell repertoires in COVID-19. Data came from immunoSEQ multiplex PCR; TCRdb stores just in-frame clones and leaves some out. The sample consists of over 300,000 clones, 70% to 90% of them appearing once. Sequenced material: peripheral blood. These receptors were taken from a man aged 18 to 29 who had recovered from COVID-19.

The V call is TRBV7-2, the J call TRBJ2-3, with TRBD2 matching over 7 bases. CDR1 and CDR2 from the germline V gene are SGHTA and FQGNSA. V lost 1 base to trimming and J lost 5 bases; unmatched junction nucleotides: 6. The CDR3 is 15 residues long. DNA for the CDR3: TGTGCCAGCAGCTTAGTCGCCCTAGCGGTAGATACGCAGTATTTT. Its translation: CASSLVALAVDTQYF.

This rearrangement joins TRBV25-1 to TRBJ1-1, with 8 nucleotides matching TRBD1. J lost 10 bases, V lost 3 bases, and 7 bases had no gene match. The CDR3 extends over 13 amino acids. CDR1 and CDR2 (germline): MGHDK, SYGVNS. In DNA, the CDR3 is TGTGCCAGCAGTGACCTCGGACAGGGTGTAGCTTTCTTT. Protein product: CASSDLGQGVAFF.

The V gene is TRBV7-8, the J gene TRBJ1-5; D is possibly TRBD1 (5 bases). The germline V gene has CDR1 SGHVS and CDR2 FQNEAQ. Trimming pared 5 bases from V and 9 bases from J, leaving 11 bases between. This CDR3 is built from 12 residues. This chain's CDR3 is CASSPGRGPQHF. The CDR3 nucleotides read TGTGCCAGCAGCCCCGGAAGGGGGCCCCAGCATTTT.

Written as DNA, the CDR3 is TGTGCCAGCAGTGAAGCGCTCAGGACACCAGTGCCCCTCCACTTT. This gives the protein CASSEALRTPVPLHF. The V and J genes are TRBV6-1 and TRBJ1-6, with D maybe TRBD1 (5 bases). The CDR3 is made up of 15 amino acids. Germline CDR1 MNHNS, CDR2 SASEGT. Trimming pared 0 bases from V and 13 bases from J, leaving 16 bases between.

The DNA of the CDR3 is TGTGCCAGCATCAGCGGGACTACCCGGGGGGGCGAGCAGTACTTC. Amino acids: CASISGTTRGGEQYF. The chain has TRBV6-5 and TRBJ2-7; 8 bases match TRBD2. Germline loops: CDR1 MNHEY, CDR2 SVGAGI. This CDR3 contains 15 residues. Trimming removed 7 bases from V and 6 bases from J; junction bases left unmatched: 14.

CDR3 amino acids: CASSQDLGLGAGANVLTF. CDR3 nucleotides: TGCGCCAGCAGCCAAGATCTGGGACTAGGCGCTGGGGCCAACGTCCTGACTTTC. The rearrangement links TRBV4-1 to TRBJ2-6, with 8 bases matching TRBD2. The ends lost 0 bases at V and 2 bases at J; junction bases unmatched: 6. The CDR3 covers 18 residues. Per germline, CDR1 MGHRA and CDR2 YSYEKL.

The CDR3 region is CASSPTEPHNEQFF. CDR3 nucleotides: TGTGCCAGCAGCCCTACAGAACCTCACAATGAGCAGTTCTTC. The rearrangement uses TRBV7-6 and TRBJ2-1; D gene uncertain. Deletions cut 5 bases from V and 5 bases from J, with 13 bases between. The CDR3 is made up of 14 amino acids. Germline V lookup: CDR1 SGHVS, CDR2 FNYEAQ.

V usage is TRBV7-9 and J usage is TRBJ1-1; tentatively, D is TRBD1 (5 bases). CDR3 length: 19 amino acids. Trimming cost V 5 bases and J 7 bases, with 32 bases left between them. Germline CDR1 SEHNR, CDR2 FQNEAQ (reference sequence). The CDR3 spells CASSPGFAQGGSLTVEAFF. The DNA of the CDR3 is TGTGCCAGCAGCCCCGGTTTCGCGCAGGGAGGATCCCTAACCGTTGAAGCTTTCTTT. Filled out from reference TRBV7-9 and TRBJ1-1, the complete variable domain reads DTGVSQNPRHKITKRGQNVTFRCDPISEHNRLYWYRQTLGQGPEFLTYFQNEAQLEKSRLLSDRFSAERPKGSFSTLEIQRTEQGDSAMYLCASSPGFAQGGSLTVEAFFGQGTRLTVV.

This clone was seen just once. The V and J genes are TRBV4-2 and TRBJ2-7; D is possibly TRBD1 (6 bases). Per the germline V gene, CDR1 is LGHNA and CDR2 is YNFKEQ. The germline V and J ends were trimmed by 1 base and 0 bases, with 16 bases remaining between them. This CDR3 has 17 residues. The CDR3 here is CASSQAAGTTYSYEQYF. CDR3 DNA: TGTGCCAGCAGCCAAGCCGCCGGGACAACATACTCCTACGAGCAGTACTTC.

This rearrangement joins TRBV6-5 to TRBJ1-1, with D unresolved. Trimming took off 3 bases at V and 1 base at J, with 9 bases between the two ends. The CDR3 extends over 14 amino acids. Germline loops: CDR1 MNHEY, CDR2 SVGAGI. Written as DNA, the CDR3 is TGTGCCAGCAGTTATAGGCGGCGGAACACTGAAGCTTTCTTT. Translated, it gives CASSYRRRNTEAFF.

This chain uses TRBV30 with TRBJ1-3; D not certain. The CDR3 extends over 14 amino acids. Germline V gene sequence: CDR1 GTSNPN, CDR2 SVGIG (reference sequence). V was trimmed by 2 bases and J by 0 bases, leaving 8 bases between them. The CDR3 bases are TGTGCCTGGAGTCCGGTGATCTCTGGAAACACCATATATTTT. It is translated as CAWSPVISGNTIYF.

This chain connects TRBV6-2 or TRBV6-3 to TRBJ2-7, with 9 bases aligning to TRBD2. Trimming at V came to 0 bases and at J to 2 bases, leaving 8 bases not matched to a gene. The CDR3 loop spans 17 amino acids. Germline assignment: CDR1 MNHEY and CDR2 SVGEGT. The CDR3 bases are TGTGCCAGCAGTTACTCGACGGCTAGCGGGACACCCTACGAGCAGTACTTC. This gives the protein CASSYSTASGTPYEQYF.

The chain joins TRBV6-5 to TRBJ2-1, with D unclear. CDR3 length: 14 residues. Germline CDR1 MNHEY, CDR2 SVGAGI. Trimming removed 7 bases at V and 8 bases at J, with 18 bases between. CDR3 amino acids: CASKTAMAVDEQFF. The CDR3 DNA follows: TGTGCCAGCAAAACAGCCATGGCTGTTGATGAGCAGTTCTTC.

The chain is built from TRBV11-2 and TRBJ1-6, with D possibly being TRBD1 (6 bases). The CDR3 spans 15 residues. The germline V gene encodes CDR1 SGHAT and CDR2 FQNNGV. V lost 5 bases and J 3 bases, leaving 11 bases between the germline ends. The CDR3 protein is CASSPDSFYNSPLHF. The CDR3 nucleotides are TGTGCCAGCAGCCCGGACAGCTTCTATAATTCACCCCTCCACTTT.

The chain combines TRBV14 with TRBJ1-4, with 9 bases matching TRBD1. Trimming removed 1 base from V and 7 bases from J; junction bases left unmatched: 7. Germline-derived CDR1 and CDR2 are SGHDN and FVKESK. This CDR3 contains 16 residues. The CDR3 DNA is TGTGCCAGCAGCCAAGCACCGGGACAGGGAGGTGAAAAACTGTTTTTT. Amino acids: CASSQAPGQGGEKLFF.

The chain combines TRBV11-2 with TRBJ1-1; perhaps TRBD1 as D (5 bases). V was shortened by 5 bases and J by 3 bases, with 16 bases between the two germline ends. This CDR3 has 15 residues. Germline V gene data show CDR1 as SGHAT and CDR2 as FQNNGV. This CDR3 reads CASSSAQGKYTEAFF. The DNA for the CDR3 is TGTGCCAGCAGCAGCGCTCAGGGAAAATACACTGAAGCTTTCTTT.

This clone was observed a handful of times. V gene TRBV3-1 (or the pseudogene TRBV3-2) combines with J gene TRBJ1-1, with D tentatively TRBD1 (5 bases). CDR1 and CDR2 (germline): LGHDT, YNNKEL (reference sequence). This CDR3 has 15 amino acids. Trimming left V 1 base short and J 0 bases short, with 9 bases between. The CDR3 nucleotides are TGTGCCAGCAGCCAAGTGACAGCCATGAACACTGAAGCTTTCTTT. Translation gives CASSQVTAMNTEAFF.

This clone was counted a few times. This chain links TRBV27 with TRBJ2-2; weak D call: TRBD1 (6 bases). V was pared by 3 bases and J by 7 bases, with 15 bases between. The CDR3 has 15 residues. Germline V gene lookup returns CDR1 MNHEY and CDR2 SMNVEV (reference sequence). Here the CDR3 DNA reads TGTGCCAGCAGTTTTCCAGGGGTTGGCGGCGGGGAGCTGTTTTTT. Residues: CASSFPGVGGGELFF.

CDR3 amino acids: CATSRAGQEQFF. The CDR3 nucleotides are TGTGCCACCAGCAGAGCTGGACAGGAGCAGTTCTTC. This chain joins TRBV15 and TRBJ2-1; weak D call: TRBD1 (6 bases). The V and J ends lost 1 base and 10 bases respectively, with 8 bases between them. Germline-derived CDR1 and CDR2 are LNHNV and YYDKDF (reference sequence). The CDR3 is 12 residues long.

In this sample, this clone turned up once. V usage is TRBV30 and J usage is TRBJ2-1; tentative D call: TRBD1 (6 bases). CDR3 length equals 15 residues. Trimming pared 0 bases from V and 4 bases from J, leaving 13 bases between. Germline V lookup: CDR1 GTSNPN, CDR2 SVGIG (reference sequence). The CDR3 is CAWSVLGTGYNEQFF. CDR3 coding DNA: TGTGCCTGGAGTGTACTTGGAACAGGGTACAATGAGCAGTTCTTC.